This T cell receptor (beta chain) was documented in a study of T cells in Graves' hyperthyroidism and ophthalmopathy. Study-wide context: Before any treatment, at initial diagnosis, peripheral blood was collected.

Pregnant or lactating patients were excluded, as were those with uncontrolled infection or other autoimmune disease. Study-level results: Ophthalmopathy stood apart from stable hyperthyroidism in a 13 V-J model.

This clonotype has at least ten counts. Its antigen remains unknown. This CDR3 contains 14 residues. The ends were cut back, 4 bases at V and 2 bases at J, with 13 bases in the middle. Germline lookup yields CDR1 SGHRS and CDR2 YFSETQ. RNA transcripts gave rise to amplified TCR beta CDR3 regions. Using the HTBI primer set, a first-round RT-PCR was run on the TCR CDR3. Via MiXCR, TCRdb re-called the multiplex PCR reads, giving one row per CDR3 protein. The sample shows 500,000 or so distinct CDR3 sequences, about 16% of them seen only once. The V call is TRBV5-1, the J call TRBJ2-7; D is tentatively TRBD1 or TRBD2 (6 bases each). Sequencing used blood. This receptor was taken from a woman aged 30 to 39 with Graves' ophthalmopathy. CDR3 sequence (DNA): TGCGCCAGCAGCCCGGGGGCCACCACCTACGAGCAGTACTTC. Protein: CASSPGATTYEQYF.